These T cell receptor beta chains were read from a single sample in a study of technical replicates of blood from a handful of donors. Assay: immunoSEQ multiplex PCR; the TCRdb copy retains only in-frame clones and omits some. The sample has tens of thousands of clones; more than 85% are singletons. The specimen sequenced was PBMCs. These receptors all stem from a human donor in good health. Some clones in this sample may be carry-over from other donors' samples. Both conserved end residues are part of each CDR3. D genes are given only for firm matches. A row's size may be missing; if present it is once, few, many or a size class.

TRBV4-3	NA	NA	TRBJ1-2	TGCGCCAGCAGTCCCGACAGCTATGGCTATGGCTACACCTTC	CASSPDSYGYGYTF
TRBV14	TRBD2	NA	TRBJ2-1	TGTGCCAGCAGCCAAGGGGGGGGATCGTGGAATGAGCAGTTCTTC	CASSQGGGSWNEQFF
TRBV4-2	TRBD2	NA	TRBJ2-2	TGTGCCAGCAGCCGGGACGGGACTAGAGTATTCGGGGAGCTGTTTTTT	CASSRDGTRVFGELFF
TRBV6-1	NA	NA	TRBJ1-1	TGTGCCAGCAGTGAACCAGGAATGAACACTGAAGCTTTCTTT	CASSEPGMNTEAFF
TRBV10-3	TRBD2	NA	TRBJ2-2	TGTGCCACCCAAGCACCTAGCGGGGCGACCGGGGAGCTGTTTTTT	CATQAPSGATGELFF
TRBV29-1	NA	NA	TRBJ2-1	TGCAGCGTTGCTTCGGGCGGGTACAATGAGCAGTTCTTC	CSVASGGYNEQFF
TRBV27	TRBD2	NA	TRBJ2-3	TGTGCCAGCAGCCTTCAAGCGGGAGTTGGAGATACGCAGTATTTT	CASSLQAGVGDTQYF
TRBV6-5	TRBD1	NA	TRBJ2-7	TGTGCCAGCAAAGGGGACAGGCGCCGCTACGAGCAGTACTTC	CASKGDRRRYEQYF
TRBV6-1	TRBD1	NA	TRBJ1-6	TGTGCCAGCAGTGAATTTAACCCATCAACGACAGGGATTTTCTCACCCCTCCACTTT	CASSEFNPSTTGIFSPLHF
TRBV5-1	TRBD2	once	TRBJ2-7	TGCGCCAGCAGCTTGGGCGGGAGGGCCTACGAGCAGTACTTC	CASSLGGRAYEQYF
TRBV28	TRBD1	NA	TRBJ1-2	TGTGCCAGCAGCTCCCAGGGACAGGGTGACTATGGCTACACCTTC	CASSSQGQGDYGYTF
TRBV7-6	NA	NA	TRBJ2-7	TGTGCCAGCAGCCCCATGGTGGGGAGCACCTACGAGCAGTACTTC	CASSPMVGSTYEQYF
TRBV6-5	TRBD1	NA	TRBJ1-2	TGTGCCAGCAAACCACCGGGACAGGTTAACTATGGCTACACCTTC	CASKPPGQVNYGYTF
TRBV4-3	NA	NA	TRBJ1-3	TGCGCCAGCAGCCAAGACTGGGGGGCTGGAAACACCATATATTTT	CASSQDWGAGNTIYF
TRBV6-6	TRBD1	NA	TRBJ1-3	TGTGCCAGCAGTTATGGACAGGGACAAAACACCATATATTTT	CASSYGQGQNTIYF
TRBV6-4	NA	NA	TRBJ2-1	TGTGCCAGCAGTGACTCGATCAGGTCTAATGAGCAGTTCTTC	CASSDSIRSNEQFF
TRBV9	TRBD2	NA	TRBJ2-5	TGTGCCAGCAGCGTAGACAGACTAGCGGGAGGGCGGGAGACCCAGTACTTC	CASSVDRLAGGRETQYF
TRBV7-8	TRBD1	once	TRBJ1-4	TGTGCCAGCAGCAAGGACAGGCTTAATGAAAAACTGTTTTTT	CASSKDRLNEKLFF
TRBV7-2	TRBD2	NA	TRBJ2-7	TGTGCCAGCAGCTTAGCTAGCGGGGGGAGGGCCTACGAGCAGTACTTC	CASSLASGGRAYEQYF
TRBV6-1	NA	NA	TRBJ2-6	TGTGCCAGCAGTGACATGCGGGGTGCGGGAGGGGCCAACGTCCTGACTTTC	CASSDMRGAGGANVLTF
TRBV7-9	TRBD2	NA	TRBJ2-1	TGTGCCACCCGGTGGGGGCTAGCGGGAGGTTACAATGAGCAGTTCTTC	CATRWGLAGGYNEQFF
TRBV7-9	TRBD1	NA	TRBJ2-1	TGTGCCAGCAGTAGCCCCGGGACAGGGGGCCCCAATGAGCAGTTCTTC	CASSSPGTGGPNEQFF
TRBV7-2	NA	NA	TRBJ2-7	TGTGCCAGCAGCTTACAAACCTACGAGCAGTACTTC	CASSLQTYEQYF
TRBV15	NA	NA	TRBJ2-1	TGTGCCACCAGCAGAGATCGGCCAGGCGATGAGCAGTTCTTC	CATSRDRPGDEQFF
TRBV6-5	NA	NA	TRBJ2-7	TGTGCCAGCAGTTACTCGCTCAATGGCCTCTACGAGCAGTACTTC	CASSYSLNGLYEQYF
TRBV19	TRBD1	NA	TRBJ1-2	TGTGCCAGTAGTGGGGACAGGATCTATGGCTACACCTTC	CASSGDRIYGYTF
TRBV7-2	TRBD1	once	TRBJ2-7	TGTGCCAGCAGCTTAGAAGGGACAGGGGGCTACGAGCAGTACTTC	CASSLEGTGGYEQYF
TRBV5-1	NA	NA	TRBJ1-5	TGCGCCAGCAGCTTGGAACCCCCGTCGGGGGGCAATCAGCCCCAGCATTTT	CASSLEPPSGGNQPQHF
TRBV5-1	NA	NA	TRBJ2-1	TGCGCCAGCAGCTTTTCGAGCGGCACCTACAATGAGCAGTTCTTC	CASSFSSGTYNEQFF
TRBV6-5	NA	NA	TRBJ2-7	TGTGCCAGCAGTTACAGGGGCGCGAAAAACTACGAGCAGTACTTC	CASSYRGAKNYEQYF
TRBV7-8	NA	NA	TRBJ1-5	TGTGCCAGCAGCATAGCAATGTATAGCAATCAGCCCCAGCATTTT	CASSIAMYSNQPQHF
TRBV6-1	NA	NA	TRBJ2-4	TGTGCCAGCAGTGAAACCCGGACAAAGAAAAACATTCAGTACTTC	CASSETRTKKNIQYF
TRBV7-9	NA	NA	TRBJ2-7	TGTGCCAGCAGTTCCGGGGTCTACGAGCAGTACTTC	CASSSGVYEQYF
TRBV6-4	TRBD2	NA	TRBJ2-3	TGTGCCAGCAGTGACTCGACTAGCGGGGGAGGGACAGATACGCAGTATTTT	CASSDSTSGGGTDTQYF
TRBV6-6	NA	NA	TRBJ1-1	TGTGCCAGCACCTCCGGACTTATGAACACTGAAGCTTTCTTT	CASTSGLMNTEAFF
TRBV2	TRBD2	NA	TRBJ2-1	TGTGCCAGCACACGGGAGGATGAGCAGTTCTTC	CASTREDEQFF
TRBV9	TRBD1	NA	TRBJ1-2	TGTGCCAGCAGCGTAACAGGGGGAATAGAAGGAGGCTACACCTTC	CASSVTGGIEGGYTF
TRBV29-1	TRBD1	NA	TRBJ2-5	TGCAGCGTTCGACAGGGGGCGTCGGAGACCCAGTACTTC	CSVRQGASETQYF
TRBV30	NA	NA	TRBJ1-1	TGTGCCTGGAGTGTACTGCGGCAAGTGAACACTGAAGCTTTCTTT	CAWSVLRQVNTEAFF
TRBV19	NA	NA	TRBJ1-1	TGTGCCAGTAGTATCCCGGGTCCAGAAGCTTTCTTT	CASSIPGPEAFF
TRBV19	TRBD1	NA	TRBJ2-5	TGTGCCAGTAGTGTCTGGACAGGGGAAGAGACCCAGTACTTC	CASSVWTGEETQYF
TRBV10-3	NA	NA	TRBJ2-7	TGTGCCATCGGACAGTACACCTACGAGCAGTACTTC	CAIGQYTYEQYF
TRBV6-5	TRBD1	NA	TRBJ2-1	TGTGCCAGCAATGTGGTTGGGACAGGGGGCCATGAGCAGTTCTTC	CASNVVGTGGHEQFF
TRBV10-3	TRBD1	NA	TRBJ2-2	TGTGCCATCACCAAAACAGGGGATTCGAACACCGGGGAGCTGTTTTTT	CAITKTGDSNTGELFF
TRBV5-1	NA	NA	TRBJ1-2	TGCGCCAGCAGCTTGGGCGGTAAAGGCTACACCTTC	CASSLGGKGYTF
TRBV19	NA	NA	TRBJ1-5	TGTGCCAGTAGTATAAGTGGCGGAAATCAGCCCCAGCATTTT	CASSISGGNQPQHF
TRBV6-1	NA	NA	TRBJ1-2	TGTGCCCAGCGGTCTCATGGCTACACCTTC	CAQRSHGYTF
TRBV5-1	NA	once	TRBJ1-1	TGCGCCAGCAGCCCCCAGTCCGCGGGGGCTAGGAACACTGAAGCTTTCTTT	CASSPQSAGARNTEAFF
TRBV6-6	TRBD1	NA	TRBJ1-1	TGTGCCAGCAGGTCCGGGACAGGGGGCTTTGAAGCTTTCTTT	CASRSGTGGFEAFF
TRBV4-1	TRBD2	NA	TRBJ2-7	TGCGCCAGCAGCCAACTACTAGCGGGGGGCCCGGGCGAGCAGTACTTC	CASSQLLAGGPGEQYF
TRBV6-5	NA	few	TRBJ1-5	TGTGCCAGCAGGTTTCACAGGGATCCCAATCAGCCCCAGCATTTT	CASRFHRDPNQPQHF
TRBV29-1	TRBD2	NA	TRBJ2-7	TGCAGCGCGGGAGGCGAACCGGCGGGATACGAGCAGTACTTC	CSAGGEPAGYEQYF